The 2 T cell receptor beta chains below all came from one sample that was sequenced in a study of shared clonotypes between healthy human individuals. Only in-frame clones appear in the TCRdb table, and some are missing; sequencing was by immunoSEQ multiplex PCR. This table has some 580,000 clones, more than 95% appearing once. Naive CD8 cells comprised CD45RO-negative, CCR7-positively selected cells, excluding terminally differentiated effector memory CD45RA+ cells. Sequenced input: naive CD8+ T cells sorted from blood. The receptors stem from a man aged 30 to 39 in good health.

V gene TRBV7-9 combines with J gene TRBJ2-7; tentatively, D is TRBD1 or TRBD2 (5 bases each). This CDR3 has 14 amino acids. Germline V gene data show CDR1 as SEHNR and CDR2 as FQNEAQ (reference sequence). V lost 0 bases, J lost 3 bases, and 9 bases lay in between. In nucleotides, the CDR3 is TGTGCCAGCAGCTTAGCGGGGGTGCACTACGAGCAGTACTTC. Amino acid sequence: CASSLAGVHYEQYF.

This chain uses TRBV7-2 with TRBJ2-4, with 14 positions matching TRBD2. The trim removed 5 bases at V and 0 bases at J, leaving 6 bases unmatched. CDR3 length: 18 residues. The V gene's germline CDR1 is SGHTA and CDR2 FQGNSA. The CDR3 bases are TGTGCCAGCAGCCCCCGACTAGCGGGAGGGCTAGCCAAAAACATTCAGTACTTC. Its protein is CASSPRLAGGLAKNIQYF.